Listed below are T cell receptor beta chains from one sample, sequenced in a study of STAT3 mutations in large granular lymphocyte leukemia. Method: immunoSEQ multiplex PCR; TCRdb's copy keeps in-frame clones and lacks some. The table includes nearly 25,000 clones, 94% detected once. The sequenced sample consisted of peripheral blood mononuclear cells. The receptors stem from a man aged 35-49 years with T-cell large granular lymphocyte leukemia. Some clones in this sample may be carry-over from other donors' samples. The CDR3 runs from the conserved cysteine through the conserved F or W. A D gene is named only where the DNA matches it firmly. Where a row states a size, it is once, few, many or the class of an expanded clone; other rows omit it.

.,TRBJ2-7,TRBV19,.,CASSISATYSYEQYF,TGTGCCAGTAGTATATCGGCAACCTACTCCTACGAGCAGTACTTC
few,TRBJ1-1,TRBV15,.,CATSRDLPGVNTEAFF,TGTGCCACCAGCAGAGATCTACCAGGGGTGAACACTGAAGCTTTCTTT
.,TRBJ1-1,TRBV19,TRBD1,CASSWGTGNTEAFF,TGTGCCAGTAGTTGGGGGACAGGGAACACTGAAGCTTTCTTT
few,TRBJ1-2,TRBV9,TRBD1,CASSPGGTAQSGYTF,TGTGCCAGCAGCCCAGGGGGGACGGCGCAATCCGGCTACACCTTC
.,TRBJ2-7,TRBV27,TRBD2,CASSTSGGLLREQYF,TGTGCCAGCAGTACTAGCGGGGGGCTACTACGTGAGCAGTACTTC
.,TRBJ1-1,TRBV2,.,CASSGGSNTEAFF,TGTGCCAGCAGTGGAGGGTCGAACACTGAAGCTTTCTTT
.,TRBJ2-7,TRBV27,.,CASSLSQGSYEQYF,TGTGCCAGCAGTTTATCCCAGGGTAGCTACGAGCAGTACTTC
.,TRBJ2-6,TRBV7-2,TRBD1,CASSVTGGPGANVLTF,TGTGCCAGCAGCGTGACAGGGGGACCTGGGGCCAACGTCCTGACTTTC
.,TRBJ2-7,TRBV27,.,CAILVYNTRGFYEQYF,TGTGCCATCCTAGTTTATAATACCAGGGGTTTCTACGAGCAGTACTTC
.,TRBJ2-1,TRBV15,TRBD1,CATSSTGDSYNEQFF,TGTGCCACCAGCAGCACAGGGGACTCCTACAATGAGCAGTTCTTC
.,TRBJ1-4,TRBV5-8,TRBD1,CASSPGQGNNEKLFF,TGTGCCAGCAGCCCGGGACAGGGGAATAATGAAAAACTGTTTTTT
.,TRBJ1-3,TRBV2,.,CASDTQGSSGNTIYF,TGTGCCAGCGACACACAGGGTAGCTCTGGAAACACCATATATTTT
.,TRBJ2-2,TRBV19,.,CASTDGSGELFF,TGTGCCAGTACCGACGGATCCGGGGAGCTGTTTTTT
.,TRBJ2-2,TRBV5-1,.,CASSFLRGAGELFF,TGCGCCAGCAGCTTCCTGAGGGGGGCCGGGGAGCTGTTTTTT
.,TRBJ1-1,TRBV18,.,CASSPLGATEAFF,TGTGCCAGCTCACCATTAGGAGCCACTGAAGCTTTCTTT
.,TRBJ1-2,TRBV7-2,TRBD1,CASSPPGQGGYTF,TGTGCCAGCAGCCCACCCGGACAGGGAGGCTACACCTTC
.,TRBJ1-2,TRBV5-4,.,CASSLVSAGWNYGYTF,TGTGCCAGCAGCCTAGTGTCAGCGGGTTGGAACTATGGCTACACCTTC
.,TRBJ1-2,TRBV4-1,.,CASSQDRDEGGYGYTF,TGCGCCAGCAGCCAAGACCGAGATGAGGGTGGTTATGGCTACACCTTC
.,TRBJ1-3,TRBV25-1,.,CASRESSGNTIYF,TGTGCCAGCCGAGAGAGCTCTGGAAACACCATATATTTT
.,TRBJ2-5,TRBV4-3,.,CASSQDRGRDQETQYF,TGCGCCAGCAGCCAAGATCGGGGACGGGACCAAGAGACCCAGTACTTC
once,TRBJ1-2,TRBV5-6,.,CASSFSNYGYTF,TGTGCCAGCAGCTTTTCCAACTATGGCTACACCTTC